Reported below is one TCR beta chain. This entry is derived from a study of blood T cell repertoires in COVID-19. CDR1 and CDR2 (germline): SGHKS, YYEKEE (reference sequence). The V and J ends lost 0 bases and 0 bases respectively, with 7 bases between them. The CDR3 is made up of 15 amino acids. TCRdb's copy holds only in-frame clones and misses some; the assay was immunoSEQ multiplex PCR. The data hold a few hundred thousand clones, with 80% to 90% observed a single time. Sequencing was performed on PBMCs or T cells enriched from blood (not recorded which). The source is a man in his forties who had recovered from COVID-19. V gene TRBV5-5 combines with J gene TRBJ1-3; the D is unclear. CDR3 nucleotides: TGTGCCAGCAGCTTGGTTTGGAGCTCTGGAAACACCATATATTTT. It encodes CASSLVWSSGNTIYF.